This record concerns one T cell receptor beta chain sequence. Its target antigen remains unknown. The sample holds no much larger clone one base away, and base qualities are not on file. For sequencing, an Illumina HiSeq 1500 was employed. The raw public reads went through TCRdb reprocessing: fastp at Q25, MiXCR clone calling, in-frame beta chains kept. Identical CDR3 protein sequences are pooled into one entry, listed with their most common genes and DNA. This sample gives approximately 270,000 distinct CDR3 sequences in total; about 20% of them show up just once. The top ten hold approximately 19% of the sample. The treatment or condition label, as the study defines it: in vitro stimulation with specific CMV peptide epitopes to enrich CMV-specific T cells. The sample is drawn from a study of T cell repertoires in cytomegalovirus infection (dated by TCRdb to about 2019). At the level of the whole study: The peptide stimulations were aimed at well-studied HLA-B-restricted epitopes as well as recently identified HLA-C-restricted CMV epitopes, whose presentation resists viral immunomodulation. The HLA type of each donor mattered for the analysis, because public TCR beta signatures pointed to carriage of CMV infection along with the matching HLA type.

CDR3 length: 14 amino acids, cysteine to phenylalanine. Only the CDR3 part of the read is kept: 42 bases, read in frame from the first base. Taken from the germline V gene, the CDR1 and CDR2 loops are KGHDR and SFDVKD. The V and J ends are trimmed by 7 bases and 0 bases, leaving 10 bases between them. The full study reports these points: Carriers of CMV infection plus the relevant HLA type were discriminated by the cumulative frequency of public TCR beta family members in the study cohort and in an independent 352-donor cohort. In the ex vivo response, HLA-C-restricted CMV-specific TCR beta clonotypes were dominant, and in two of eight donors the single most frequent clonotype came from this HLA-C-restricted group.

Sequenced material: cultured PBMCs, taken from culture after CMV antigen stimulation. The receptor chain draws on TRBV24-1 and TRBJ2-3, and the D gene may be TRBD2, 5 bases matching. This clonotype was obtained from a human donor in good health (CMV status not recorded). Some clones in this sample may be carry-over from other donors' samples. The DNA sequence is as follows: TGTGCCACCAGCCCAGCGGAGAGCACAGATACGCAGTATTTT. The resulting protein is CATSPAESTDTQYF.